This T cell receptor (beta chain) came from a study of blood T cell repertoires in COVID-19. For the study at large: T cells, B-cell-depleted T cells, or PBMCs supplied cDNA or gDNA.

TCRdb's copy holds only in-frame clones and misses some; the assay was immunoSEQ multiplex PCR. The data contain roughly 260,000 clones, roughly four fifths of them singletons. This CDR3 is built from 16 residues. Germline CDR1 is SEHNR and CDR2 is FQNEAQ (reference sequence). V was shortened by 2 bases and J by 0 bases, with 10 bases between the two germline ends. The chain is built from TRBV7-9 and TRBJ2-2, with TRBD1 as a possible D gene (5 bases). This clonotype was sampled from a woman between 65 and 79 years old with acute or convalescent COVID-19. Material: peripheral blood. The CDR3 region is CASSLRQPPNTGELFF. CDR3 DNA: TGTGCCAGCAGCTTACGACAGCCTCCGAACACCGGGGAGCTGTTTTTT.